The 10 T cell receptor beta chains in this list originate from one sample, sequenced in a study of Graves' ophthalmopathy and Graves' hyperthyroidism. The TCR beta CDR3 regions underwent amplification from RNA transcripts. The first-round RT-PCR employed HTBI primers together with the Qiagen OneStep RT-PCR kit. A multiplex PCR was then performed as the second round. From the multiplex PCR reads, TCRdb called clonotypes with MiXCR, one entry per CDR3 protein. The repertoire holds over 450,000 distinct CDR3 sequences, 13% to 15% seen once, with about 9.4% in the top ten. The material sequenced was blood. All receptors come from a woman aged 25 to 45 with Graves' ophthalmopathy.

This clonotype was counted many times. The chain couples TRBV3-1 to TRBJ2-7; TRBD2 agrees at 9 bases. The length of the CDR3 is 13 residues. V shed 4 bases, J shed 6 bases, and the junction held 4 bases outside the gene matches. CDR1 is LGHDT and CDR2 is YNNKEL in the germline V gene (reference sequence). The CDR3, as DNA: TGTGCCAGCAGCCTAGGGACTAGCCTCGAGCAGTACTTC. As protein: CASSLGTSLEQYF.

In its sample, this clonotype was seen many times. The rearrangement uses TRBV6-1 and TRBJ1-2, with 9 bases that match TRBD1. Germline V gene lookup returns CDR1 MNHNS and CDR2 SASEGT. The CDR3 loop spans 13 amino acids. The trim removed 3 bases at V and 7 bases at J, leaving 3 bases unmatched. CDR3 sequence: CASSDGDRVGYTF. The CDR3 region has the DNA TGTGCCAGCAGTGATGGGGACAGGGTTGGCTACACCTTC.

This clonotype has only a few counts. The rearrangement uses TRBV9 and TRBJ2-6, with unresolved D. The germline V gene has CDR1 SGDLS and CDR2 YYNGEE. The V end lost 7 bases, the J end lost 0 bases, and 8 bases lay between the germline ends. The length of the CDR3 is 14 residues. CDR3 region: CASSTDSGANVLTF. The CDR3 DNA reads TGTGCCAGCTCCACCGACTCTGGGGCCAACGTCCTGACTTTC.

This clonotype was counted at least ten times. The rearrangement uses TRBV10-3 and TRBJ1-2, with D possibly TRBD1 on 6 matching bases. Between the trimmed V and J ends, which lost 5 bases and 3 bases, there was a span of 16 bases. There are 15 residues in the CDR3. Germline CDR1 ENHRY, CDR2 SYGVKD. The chain's CDR3 is CAISINREADYGYTF. Here the CDR3 DNA reads TGTGCCATCAGTATTAACAGGGAGGCGGACTATGGCTACACCTTC.

This clonotype was seen repeatedly, ten times or more. The chain couples TRBV6-1 to TRBJ2-7, with a tentative D call TRBD2 (6 bases). Trimming took off 2 bases at V and 1 base at J, with 9 bases between the two ends. The germline V gene has CDR1 MNHNS and CDR2 SASEGT. This CDR3 contains 14 residues. This CDR3 reads CASSELGGSYEQYF. The CDR3 nucleotides read TGTGCCAGCAGTGAATTGGGGGGATCCTACGAGCAGTACTTC.

This sequence joins TRBV12-3 or TRBV12-4 and TRBJ1-1, with TRBD1 matching 7 bases. Losses at the gene ends were 3 bases for V and 8 bases for J; bases not matched to a gene: 3. This CDR3 contains 12 residues. CDR3 sequence reads: CASSFGTVEAFF. The DNA of the CDR3 is TGTGCCAGCAGTTTCGGGACAGTCGAAGCTTTCTTT.

There are many counts of this clonotype. CDR3 coding DNA: TGTGCCATCACACCGGAAAAAAACCAAGAGACCCAGTACTTC. Its translation is CAITPEKNQETQYF. The chain joins TRBV24-1 to TRBJ2-5; D not resolved. V was pared by 11 bases and J by 0 bases, with 15 bases between. This CDR3 has 14 amino acids. From germline, CDR1 is KGHDR and CDR2 SFDVKD.

In its sample, this clonotype was seen many times. The V gene is TRBV11-2, the J gene TRBJ2-2, with unresolved D. The germline gives CDR1 SGHAT, CDR2 FQNNGV. CDR3 length: 13 residues. Trimming cost V 4 bases and J 3 bases, with 6 bases left between them. The CDR3 protein is CASSSGYTGELFF. The DNA of the CDR3 is TGTGCCAGCAGCTCTGGGTACACCGGGGAGCTGTTTTTT.

This clonotype was seen repeatedly, ten times or more. The V and J genes are TRBV12-3 or TRBV12-4 and TRBJ1-1; tentative D call: TRBD1 (5 bases). Trimming took 6 bases from V and 1 from J, leaving 9 bases between them. CDR3 length equals 13 residues. Here the CDR3 DNA reads TGTGCCAGCAGCAAACAGGCGAACACTGAAGCTTTCTTT. It translates to CASSKQANTEAFF.

This clonotype appeared many times. The genes are TRBV12-3 or TRBV12-4 and TRBJ1-5; TRBD1 is a possible D gene (6 bases). With 6 bases removed from V and 6 bases from J, the gap between germline ends came to 21 bases. The CDR3 sequence is 16 residues long. This CDR3 is CASSLGQGSVFQPQHF. In DNA form, the CDR3 reads TGTGCCAGCAGCCTGGGGCAGGGGAGCGTATTTCAGCCCCAGCATTTT.